These 27 T cell receptor beta chains came from one sample sequenced in a study of T cells in Graves' hyperthyroidism and ophthalmopathy. From RNA transcripts, TCR beta CDR3 regions were amplified. The HTBI primer set drove a first-round RT-PCR of the TCR CDR3. MiXCR, applied by TCRdb to the multiplex PCR reads, yields one record per CDR3 protein. This sample has a few hundred thousand distinct CDR3 sequences; roughly 25% occur once, and the top ten carry 70% to 75%. Sequences were obtained from blood. These receptors came from a man aged 50 to 59 with Graves' hyperthyroidism.

The chain couples TRBV6-2 or TRBV6-3 to TRBJ1-2, with D possibly being TRBD1 (6 bases). This CDR3 has 14 amino acids. V was trimmed by 5 bases and J by 4 bases, leaving 14 bases between them. The germline CDR1 and CDR2 sequences are MNHEY and SVGEGT. The CDR3 protein is CASSPHRESYGYTF. In DNA, the CDR3 is TGTGCCAGCAGTCCCCACAGGGAGAGCTATGGCTACACCTTC.

A word on this clonotype: A read error may explain this, as a much larger clone is one base away. This CDR3 fails to terminate in the conserved phenylalanine or tryptophan, so it likely reflects a read error. V is TRBV7-2 and J is TRBJ1-1, with TRBD1 identical over 7 bases. V was clipped by 5 bases and J by 4 bases; unmatched bases: 10. Germline V gives CDR1 SGHTA, CDR2 FQGNSA. CDR3 size: 15 residues. For the CDR3, the DNA is TGTGCCAGCAGCACGACAGGGCCTCTTGGCACTGAAGCTTTCCTT. It encodes CASSTTGPLGTEAFL.

The rearrangement uses TRBV27 and TRBJ2-4, with a possible D match to TRBD2 (7 bases). CDR1 and CDR2 (germline): MNHEY, SMNVEV (reference sequence). V lost 4 bases, J lost 9 bases, and 13 bases lay in between. This CDR3 is built from 13 residues. This chain's CDR3 is CASSSRGAGIQYF. CDR3 sequence (DNA): TGTGCCAGCAGTTCTCGGGGGGCAGGCATTCAGTACTTC.

This clonotype was seen only a few times. The gene calls are TRBV6-5 and TRBJ2-5, with unresolved D. This CDR3 spans 15 amino acids. Deletions cut 4 bases from V and 4 bases from J, with 16 bases between. The germline V gene encodes CDR1 MNHEY and CDR2 SVGAGI. In DNA, the CDR3 is TGTGCCAGCAGTTCGTCTACATTAGGCGGAGAGACCCAGTACTTC. This encodes CASSSSTLGGETQYF.

This clonotype was seen only a few times. The rearrangement links TRBV24-1 to TRBJ2-7; D gene ambiguous. Germline V gene sequence: CDR1 KGHDR, CDR2 SFDVKD. The V and J ends lost 3 bases and 9 bases respectively, with 8 bases between them. CDR3 length: 11 residues. This CDR3 reads CATSDLIRQYF. In DNA form, the CDR3 reads TGTGCCACCAGTGATCTGATACGGCAGTACTTC.

This clonotype has just a few counts. The V gene is TRBV7-3, the J gene TRBJ2-5; 10 bases agree with TRBD2. V lost 1 base and J lost 1; bases outside the gene matches: 21. In germline, CDR1 is SGHTA, CDR2 FQGTGA. The CDR3 is 22 residues long. The CDR3, as DNA: TGTGCCAGCAGCTTAATGCCTAGCGGGAGATGGGAAGGGAGGGGGCTCCAAGAGACCCAGTACTTC. This codes for CASSLMPSGRWEGRGLQETQYF.

This clonotype was picked up a small number of times. V is TRBV7-2 and J is TRBJ2-5; the match to TRBD2 covers 12 bases. This CDR3 spans 14 amino acids. The ends lost 3 bases at V and 4 bases at J; junction bases unmatched: 0. Germline-derived CDR1 and CDR2 are SGHTA and FQGNSA. The CDR3 loop is CASSLTSGRETQYF. DNA for the CDR3: TGTGCCAGCAGCTTGACTAGCGGGAGAGAGACCCAGTACTTC.

This clonotype has a handful of counts. The chain combines TRBV6-1 with TRBJ2-1, with a possible D match to TRBD1 (6 bases). This CDR3 is built from 13 residues. Trimming cost V 5 bases and J 8 bases, with 13 bases left between them. CDR1 MNHNS and CDR2 SASEGT come from the germline V gene. CDR3 amino acids: CASSSGTIYEQFF. DNA for the CDR3: TGTGCCAGCAGTTCCGGGACAATTTATGAGCAGTTCTTC.

V is TRBV6-1 and J is TRBJ1-2; D perhaps matches TRBD1 (5 bases). The germline V gene has CDR1 MNHNS and CDR2 SASEGT. The CDR3 totals 14 residues. The ends were cut back, 5 bases at V and 4 bases at J, with 14 bases in the middle. The CDR3 DNA sequence: TGTGCCAGCAGTCTAAAGGGACTTGCCTATGGCTACACCTTC. Translation gives CASSLKGLAYGYTF.

This clonotype was seen ten or more times. V and J are TRBV28 and TRBJ2-5; D is possibly TRBD2 (6 bases). CDR3 size: 15 residues. The V end was cut by 5 bases, the J end by 2 bases, with 15 bases between. The germline CDR1 and CDR2 sequences are MDHEN and SYDVKM. CDR3 residues: CASSNRLGSQETQYF. The DNA of the CDR3 is TGTGCCAGCAGTAACCGACTAGGTTCTCAAGAGACCCAGTACTTC.

This clonotype was found many times. The V gene is TRBV3-1, the J gene TRBJ2-1; D tentatively reads TRBD1 or TRBD2 (5 bases each). V dropped 6 bases and J dropped 12 bases, with 15 bases sitting between them. CDR1 and CDR2 (germline): LGHDT, YNNKEL (reference sequence). This CDR3 comprises 12 residues. The CDR3 protein is CASSRGVFGQFF. CDR3 DNA: TGTGCCAGCAGTCGAGGGGTTTTCGGGCAGTTCTTC.

The chain uses TRBV20-1 and TRBJ2-2; perhaps TRBD2 as D (5 bases). CDR1 DFQATT and CDR2 SNEGSKA come from the germline V gene (reference sequence). V was pared by 5 bases and J by 6 bases, with 10 bases between. This CDR3 contains 12 residues. CDR3 residues: CSAPLRAGELFF. CDR3 in DNA: TGCAGTGCTCCTTTGCGGGCCGGGGAGCTGTTTTTT.

The gene calls are TRBV10-2 and TRBJ2-1; D is unclear. The CDR3 sequence is 13 residues long. V lost 10 bases and J 1 base, leaving 11 bases between the germline ends. CDR1 is WSHSY, CDR2 SAAADI, per germline. CDR3 DNA sequence: TGCGCCACCCTGAGAAGTTCCTACAATGAGCAGTTCTTC. Protein: CATLRSSYNEQFF.

Only a few counts were recorded for this clonotype. The CDR3, as DNA: TGCAGTGCGAGCTCCGGGACTAGCGGATACACCGGGGAGCTGTTTTTT. Translation gives CSASSGTSGYTGELFF. The rearrangement uses TRBV20-1 and TRBJ2-2; 11 nucleotides match TRBD2. The CDR3 is 16 amino acids. The germline V gene encodes CDR1 DFQATT and CDR2 SNEGSKA (reference sequence). The V gene end was trimmed by 6 bases and the J gene end by 3 bases; junction bases not matched to a gene: 9.

This clonotype was observed a few times. A much bigger clone sits one base away, suggesting this may be a read error. V is TRBV2 and J is TRBJ2-1; TRBD1 matches 12 bases. The CDR3 spans 14 residues. The J segment lost 9 bases and the V segment lost 11 bases, leaving 11 bases of the junction unmatched. Per the germline V gene, CDR1 is SNHLY and CDR2 is FYNNEI. In DNA, the CDR3 is TGTGCCGGCACCGGGACAGGGGGCATCGGTGAGCAGTTCTTC. This sequence encodes CAGTGTGGIGEQFF.

The chain couples TRBV11-2 to TRBJ1-2; D is uncertain. The V gene lost 1 base and the J gene lost 4 bases, with 7 bases spanning the gap. Germline CDR1 is SGHAT and CDR2 is FQNNGV. CDR3 size: 13 residues. The CDR3 DNA reads TGTGCCAGCAGCTTAGGCGTCGGCTATGGCTACACCTTC. As protein: CASSLGVGYGYTF.

In this sample, this clonotype turned up once. The chain uses TRBV28 and TRBJ2-3; D is uncertain. Per germline, CDR1 MDHEN and CDR2 SYDVKM. The CDR3 sequence is 14 residues long. Trimming left V 6 bases short and J 2 bases short, with 12 bases between. CDR3 loop: CASSQYSTTDTQYF. The CDR3 region has the DNA TGTGCCAGCAGCCAATACAGCACCACAGATACGCAGTATTTT.

In regard to this clonotype: One junction end does not reproduce the germline sequence, and a read error may be involved. The genes are TRBV10-3 and TRBJ1-1; D might be TRBD1 (5 bases). The CDR3 runs 11 residues. Germline CDR1 ENHRY, CDR2 SYGVKD. The CDR3 is CTISGGTEAFF. The CDR3 region has the DNA TGTACCATCAGTGGGGGGACTGAAGCTTTCTTT.

This clonotype was seen only a few times. V and J are TRBV20-1 and TRBJ1-6; 7 bases agree with TRBD1. This CDR3 comprises 12 residues. V lost 3 bases and J lost 8; bases outside the gene matches: 1. Germline CDR1 and CDR2: DFQATT and SNEGSKA (reference sequence). CDR3 in DNA: TGCAGTGCTAGCCAGGGGGATTCACCCCTCCACTTT. This gives the protein CSASQGDSPLHF.

The V and J genes are TRBV6-1 and TRBJ2-4; TRBD1 agrees at 9 bases. The CDR3 is made up of 16 amino acids. The J segment lost 6 bases and the V segment lost 5 bases, leaving 11 bases of the junction unmatched. CDR1 is MNHNS and CDR2 is SASEGT in the germline V gene. The DNA of the CDR3 is TGTGCCAGCAGTCTAGACAGGGGGGCTATTGGAAACATTCAGTACTTC. This translates into CASSLDRGAIGNIQYF.

This clonotype has a count of ten or more. The chain recombines TRBV28 with TRBJ2-7; 8 bases align to TRBD2. This CDR3 is 15 amino acids long. Germline trimming cut 4 bases from V and 9 bases from J; bases unmatched to any gene: 14. Germline V gene lookup returns CDR1 MDHEN and CDR2 SYDVKM. The CDR3 sequence: CASSSVGSGDLGQYF. The CDR3 coding sequence is TGTGCCAGCAGTTCCGTGGGTAGCGGGGACTTGGGGCAGTACTTC.

The rearrangement links TRBV29-1 to TRBJ1-1; 10 bases line up with TRBD1. CDR3 length: 13 residues. The ends lost 3 bases at V and 11 bases at J; junction bases unmatched: 9. Germline-derived CDR1 and CDR2 are SQVTM and ANQGSEA. DNA of the CDR3: TGCAGCGTTGAGGGGACAGGGGATTTTGGCGCTTTCTTT. Protein product: CSVEGTGDFGAFF.

The J gene is TRBJ2-1, the V gene TRBV20-1, with a possible D match to TRBD2 (5 bases). This CDR3 is built from 14 residues. CDR1 and CDR2 from the germline V gene are DFQATT and SNEGSKA (reference sequence). Deletions cut 5 bases from V and 7 bases from J, with 18 bases between. This CDR3 is CSAEDYPLGNEQFF. The CDR3 DNA follows: TGCAGTGCTGAAGACTACCCCTTGGGAAATGAGCAGTTCTTC.

Only a few counts were recorded for this clonotype. The genes are TRBV28 and TRBJ1-1, with a weak D call TRBD1 (5 bases). The CDR3 spans 14 residues. Germline V gene data show CDR1 as MDHEN and CDR2 as SYDVKM. Trimming stripped 1 base from V and 7 bases from J, with 13 bases between. The CDR3 DNA follows: TGTGCCAGCAGTTTATCCAGGGAGATAGGTGAAGCTTTCTTT. It codes for CASSLSREIGEAFF.

This clonotype came up a few times. J is TRBJ2-7 and V is TRBV12-3 or TRBV12-4; the match to TRBD2 covers 8 bases. The V and J ends lost 0 bases and 4 bases, in that order; junction bases with no gene match: 8. The CDR3 totals 16 residues. CDR3 DNA sequence: TGTGCCAGCAGTTTAGCCCCAGCGGGAGAGCGGTACGAGCAGTACTTC. Amino acids: CASSLAPAGERYEQYF.

This clonotype was seen only a few times. V and J are TRBV6-1 and TRBJ1-1, with D tentatively TRBD1 (6 bases). V gave up 0 bases and J gave up 8 bases, with 10 bases separating them. Germline lookup yields CDR1 MNHNS and CDR2 SASEGT. The CDR3 runs 13 residues. CDR3 DNA: TGTGCCAGCAGTGAAGCTGGGGGCTACGAAGCTTTCTTT. It is translated as CASSEAGGYEAFF.

This clonotype was observed at least ten times. The V gene is TRBV27, the J gene TRBJ2-3; D not certain. V shed 3 bases and J shed 6 bases, with 7 bases lying between them. The CDR3 is made up of 12 amino acids. Germline CDR1 and CDR2: MNHEY and SMNVEV (reference sequence). The CDR3 DNA reads as TGTGCCAGCAGTTTGTCCGGGGATACGCAGTATTTT. It translates to CASSLSGDTQYF.